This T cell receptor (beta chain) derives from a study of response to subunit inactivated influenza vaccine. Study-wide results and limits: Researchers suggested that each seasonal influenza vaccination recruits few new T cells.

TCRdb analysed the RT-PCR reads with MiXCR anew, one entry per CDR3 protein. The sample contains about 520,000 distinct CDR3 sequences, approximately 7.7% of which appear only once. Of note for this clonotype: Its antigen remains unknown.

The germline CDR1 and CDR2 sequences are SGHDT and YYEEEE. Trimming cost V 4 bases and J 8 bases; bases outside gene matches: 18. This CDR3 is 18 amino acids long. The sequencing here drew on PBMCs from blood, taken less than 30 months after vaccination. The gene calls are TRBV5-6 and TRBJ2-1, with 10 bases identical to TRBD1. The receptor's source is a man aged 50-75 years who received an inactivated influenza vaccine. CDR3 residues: CASSPIGLGTGDFDEQFF. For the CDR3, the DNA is TGTGCCAGCAGCCCCATAGGATTGGGGACAGGGGATTTCGATGAGCAGTTCTTC.